These 9 T cell receptor beta chains came from one sample sequenced in a study of blood T cell repertoires in COVID-19. Profiled with immunoSEQ multiplex PCR; TCRdb holds only in-frame clones, not every one. The sample has 170,000 or so clones; about four fifths are singletons. The sample was peripheral blood. The receptors were gathered from a man aged 18 to 35 with active or convalescent COVID-19.

This clone was recorded only once. The rearrangement links TRBV7-7 to TRBJ2-7, with D hard to call. Deletions cut 4 bases from V and 5 bases from J, with 12 bases between. This CDR3 has 13 amino acids. CDR1 SSHAT and CDR2 FNYEAQ come from the germline V gene (reference sequence). In nucleotides, the CDR3 is TGTGCCAGCAGCTCGGGTAGTTTTCACGAGCAGTACTTC. Translating gives CASSSGSFHEQYF.

This chain connects TRBV6-5 to TRBJ2-3; TRBD1 aligns across 7 bases. Germline trimming cut 6 bases from V and 1 base from J; bases unmatched to any gene: 4. This CDR3 is built from 14 residues. Germline values: CDR1 MNHEY, CDR2 SVGAGI. The CDR3 DNA reads TGTGCCAGCAGGACAGGGATTGGCACAGATACGCAGTATTTT. Translating it yields CASRTGIGTDTQYF.

The V call is TRBV27, the J call TRBJ2-1; unclear D gene. The germline gives CDR1 MNHEY, CDR2 SMNVEV (reference sequence). Deletions cut 3 bases from V and 3 bases from J, with 9 bases between. The CDR3 loop spans 14 amino acids. The CDR3 is CASSFESGYNEQFF. DNA of the CDR3: TGTGCCAGCAGTTTTGAGTCGGGCTACAATGAGCAGTTCTTC.

This chain connects TRBV2 to TRBJ2-3, with 12 bases lining up with TRBD2. CDR1 and CDR2 (germline): SNHLY, FYNNEI. The trim removed 5 bases at V and 2 bases at J, leaving 2 bases unmatched. The CDR3 loop spans 15 amino acids. The CDR3 loop reads CASSTSGGYTDTQYF. Written as DNA, the CDR3 is TGTGCCAGCAGTACTAGCGGGGGGTACACAGATACGCAGTATTTT.

This chain uses TRBV6-5 with TRBJ2-3, with TRBD2 matching over 8 bases. There are 13 residues in the CDR3. Germline CDR1 reads MNHEY; CDR2 reads SVGAGI. V was clipped by 6 bases and J by 6 bases; unmatched bases: 5. For the CDR3, the DNA is TGTGCCAGCAGCTCTCGGGAGGGCGATACGCAGTATTTT. Translating gives CASSSREGDTQYF.

The sample holds one count of this clone. The chain links TRBV5-1 to TRBJ2-7; 14 nucleotides line up with TRBD2. The CDR3 runs 17 residues. With 4 bases clipped from V and 2 bases from J, the junction kept 8 bases outside the gene matches. Looked up from germline, CDR1 is SGHRS and CDR2 is YFSETQ. The CDR3 bases are TGCGCCAGCAGCCCCGGGACTAGCGGGAGCTTCACCTACGAGCAGTACTTC. This encodes CASSPGTSGSFTYEQYF.

V and J are TRBV7-9 and TRBJ2-3; 7 bases are a match to TRBD2. CDR1 is SEHNR, CDR2 FQNEAQ, per germline (reference sequence). The CDR3 runs 14 residues. V gave up 11 bases and J gave up 0 bases; unmatched junction bases: 8. The CDR3 DNA reads as TGTGCCGGGCGGGGAGGGAGTAGCACAGATACGCAGTATTTT. Amino acid sequence: CAGRGGSSTDTQYF.

The rearrangement joins TRBV5-1 to TRBJ1-6; D perhaps matches TRBD1 (5 bases). V gave up 4 bases and J gave up 8 bases, with 13 bases separating them. The CDR3 has 14 amino acids. The V gene's germline CDR1 is SGHRS and CDR2 YFSETQ. The CDR3 nucleotides are TGCGCCAGCAGCCAGAAGGCGGGGGATTCACCCCTCCACTTT. This sequence encodes CASSQKAGDSPLHF.

V is TRBV7-2 and J is TRBJ1-4; 8 nucleotides align to TRBD1. The V and J ends lost 6 bases and 0 bases, in that order; junction bases with no gene match: 3. The germline gives CDR1 SGHTA, CDR2 FQGNSA. CDR3 length: 15 residues. The CDR3 DNA sequence: TGTGCCAGCAGGTTGACAGGGGCAACTAATGAAAAACTGTTTTTT. As protein: CASRLTGATNEKLFF.